The T cell receptor beta chain under discussion was sequenced for a study of vaccination and CD4 T cells after COVID-19. Turning to this clonotype: Its antigen is unidentified.

The Oncomine TCR Beta short-read assay was what sequenced the DNA obtained from cultured CD4+ T cells. TCRdb re-analysed the PCR reads in MiXCR, keeping a single row per CDR3 protein. The sample comprises roughly 15,000 distinct CDR3 sequences, 50% to 75% of which are singletons, and 14% rests with the top ten. The CDR3 spans 14 residues. Per germline, CDR1 DFQATT and CDR2 SNEGSKA (reference sequence). The V and J ends lost 1 base and 2 bases respectively, with 9 bases between them. Treatment defined: roughly 11-day PBMC culture with coronavirus spike peptide pools or control peptides (ViraFEST assay).

The source material was CD4+ T cells from blood, cultured in vitro. This chain uses TRBV20-1 with TRBJ1-5, with D unclear. The clonotype originates from a human donor who had recovered from COVID-19. CDR3 nucleotide sequence: TGCAGTGCTAGAGTACCAGGTGGCAATCAGCCCCAGCATTTT. Translating it yields CSARVPGGNQPQHF.